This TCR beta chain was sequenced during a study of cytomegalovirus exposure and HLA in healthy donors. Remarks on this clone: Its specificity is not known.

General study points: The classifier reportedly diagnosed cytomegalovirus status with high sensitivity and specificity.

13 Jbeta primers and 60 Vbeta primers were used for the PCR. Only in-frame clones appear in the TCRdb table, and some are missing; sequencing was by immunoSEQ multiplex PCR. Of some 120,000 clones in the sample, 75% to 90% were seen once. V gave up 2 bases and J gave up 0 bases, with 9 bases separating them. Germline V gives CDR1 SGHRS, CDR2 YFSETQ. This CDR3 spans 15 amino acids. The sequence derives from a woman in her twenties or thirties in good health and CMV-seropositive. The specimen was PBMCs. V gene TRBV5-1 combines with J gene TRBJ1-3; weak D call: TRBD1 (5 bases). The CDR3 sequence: CASSFGHLSGNTIYF. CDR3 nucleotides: TGCGCCAGCAGCTTCGGACACCTCTCTGGAAACACCATATATTTT.